This TCR beta chain was sequenced in a study of cytomegalovirus exposure and HLA in healthy donors. Study-level information: Around 80 million unique TCR sequences came from HLA-typed donors in an early release.

Study-wide findings and caveats: Later work associated roughly 15,000 TCR beta sequences with HLA alleles at 0.05 false discovery rate. Presence/absence results assume similar sequencing depth per donor, which may not hold.

Concerning this clone itself: Its antigen is unidentified.

Germline lookup yields CDR1 SGHVS and CDR2 FQNEAQ. There are 16 residues in the CDR3. Trimming left V 4 bases short and J 3 bases short, with 19 bases between. Primers for the PCR totalled 60 Vbeta and 13 Jbeta. Generated by immunoSEQ multiplex PCR, the TCRdb table keeps only in-frame clones and is missing some. The sample contains some 97,000 clones, around 82% of which appear only once. This chain connects TRBV7-8 to TRBJ2-7, with D perhaps matching TRBD2 (5 bases). The sequencing sample was made of PBMCs. The source of this sequence is a woman in her forties or fifties in good health and CMV-seropositive. CDR3 DNA sequence: TGTGCCAGCAGCTCCGGATCTTTCGGGATTCTCTACGAGCAGTACTTC. Protein product: CASSSGSFGILYEQYF.